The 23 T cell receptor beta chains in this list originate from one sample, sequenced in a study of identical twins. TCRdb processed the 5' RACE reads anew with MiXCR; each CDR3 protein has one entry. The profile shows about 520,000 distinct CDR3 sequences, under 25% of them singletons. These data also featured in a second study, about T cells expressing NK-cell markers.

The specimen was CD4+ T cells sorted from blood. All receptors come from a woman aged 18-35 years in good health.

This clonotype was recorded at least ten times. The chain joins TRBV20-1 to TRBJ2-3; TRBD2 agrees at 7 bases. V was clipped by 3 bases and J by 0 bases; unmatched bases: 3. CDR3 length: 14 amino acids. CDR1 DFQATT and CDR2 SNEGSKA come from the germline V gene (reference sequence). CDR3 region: CSASGRDSTDTQYF. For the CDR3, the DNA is TGCAGTGCTAGTGGGAGGGATAGCACAGATACGCAGTATTTT.

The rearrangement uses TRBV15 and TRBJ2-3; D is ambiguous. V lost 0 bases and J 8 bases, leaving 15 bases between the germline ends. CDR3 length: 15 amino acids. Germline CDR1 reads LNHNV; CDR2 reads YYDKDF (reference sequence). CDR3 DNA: TGTGCCACCAGCAGAGATACGGGCGACTCAGGTACGCAGTATTTT. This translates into CATSRDTGDSGTQYF.

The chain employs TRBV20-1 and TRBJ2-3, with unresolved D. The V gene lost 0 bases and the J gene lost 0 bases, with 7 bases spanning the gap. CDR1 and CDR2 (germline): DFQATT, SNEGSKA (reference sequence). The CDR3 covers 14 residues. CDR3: CSARDAKSTDTQYF. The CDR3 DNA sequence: TGCAGTGCTAGAGATGCCAAGAGCACAGATACGCAGTATTTT.

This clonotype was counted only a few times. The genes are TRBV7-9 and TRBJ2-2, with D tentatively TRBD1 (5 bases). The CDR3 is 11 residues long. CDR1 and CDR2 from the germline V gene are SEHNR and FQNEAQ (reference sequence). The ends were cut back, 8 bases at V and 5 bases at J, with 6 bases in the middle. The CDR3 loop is CASGATGELFF. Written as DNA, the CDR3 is TGTGCCAGCGGGGCTACCGGGGAGCTGTTTTTT. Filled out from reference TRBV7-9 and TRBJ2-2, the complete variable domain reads DTGVSQNPRHKITKRGQNVTFRCDPISEHNRLYWYRQTLGQGPEFLTYFQNEAQLEKSRLLSDRFSAERPKGSFSTLEIQRTEQGDSAMYLCASGATGELFFGEGSRLTVL.

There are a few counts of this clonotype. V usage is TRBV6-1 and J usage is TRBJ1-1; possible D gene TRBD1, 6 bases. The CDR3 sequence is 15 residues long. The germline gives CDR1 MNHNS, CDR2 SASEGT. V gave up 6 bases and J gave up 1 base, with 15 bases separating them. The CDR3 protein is CASSAGTRENTEAFF. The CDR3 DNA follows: TGTGCCAGCAGCGCCGGGACACGCGAGAACACTGAAGCTTTCTTT.

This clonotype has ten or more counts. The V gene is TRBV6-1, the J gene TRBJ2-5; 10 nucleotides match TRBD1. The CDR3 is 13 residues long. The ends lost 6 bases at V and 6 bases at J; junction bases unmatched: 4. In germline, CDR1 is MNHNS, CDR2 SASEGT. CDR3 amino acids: CASSDRGLKTQYF. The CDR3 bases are TGTGCCAGCAGCGACAGGGGGCTTAAGACCCAGTACTTC.

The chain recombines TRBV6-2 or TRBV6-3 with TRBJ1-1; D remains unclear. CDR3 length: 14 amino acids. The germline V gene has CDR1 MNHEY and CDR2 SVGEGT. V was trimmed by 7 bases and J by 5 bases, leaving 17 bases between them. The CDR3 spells CASTRDPVGTEAFF. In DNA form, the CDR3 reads TGTGCCAGCACCAGAGACCCAGTCGGAACTGAAGCTTTCTTT.

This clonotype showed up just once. DNA of the CDR3: TGCGCCAGCAGCTTACAAGGACAGACCTACGAGCAGTACTTC. Its protein product is CASSLQGQTYEQYF. The J gene is TRBJ2-7, the V gene TRBV5-1; possibly TRBD1 for D (6 bases). Germline CDR1 and CDR2: SGHRS and YFSETQ. CDR3 length: 14 residues. Trimming left V 2 bases short and J 2 bases short, with 11 bases between.

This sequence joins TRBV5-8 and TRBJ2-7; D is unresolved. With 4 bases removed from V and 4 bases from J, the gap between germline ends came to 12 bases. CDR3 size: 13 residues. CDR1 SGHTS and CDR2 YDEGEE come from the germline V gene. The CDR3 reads CASSKGLRYEQYF. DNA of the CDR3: TGTGCCAGCAGCAAAGGGCTAAGATACGAGCAGTACTTC.

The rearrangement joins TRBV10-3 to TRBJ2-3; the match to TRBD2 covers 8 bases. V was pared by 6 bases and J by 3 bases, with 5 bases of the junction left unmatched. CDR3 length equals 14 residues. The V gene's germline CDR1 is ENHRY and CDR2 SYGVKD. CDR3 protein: CAIRRAGVTDTQYF. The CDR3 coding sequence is TGTGCCATCAGGAGAGCGGGGGTTACAGATACGCAGTATTTT.

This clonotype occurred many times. The CDR3 DNA reads as TGTGCCACCAGTGATAAGCAGGGCAAGGAGTTCTTC. It encodes CATSDKQGKEFF. The chain carries TRBV24-1 and TRBJ2-1; TRBD1 might be the D (5 bases). Trimming pared 3 bases from V and 14 bases from J, leaving 13 bases between. The V gene's germline CDR1 is KGHDR and CDR2 SFDVKD. This CDR3 is 12 amino acids long.

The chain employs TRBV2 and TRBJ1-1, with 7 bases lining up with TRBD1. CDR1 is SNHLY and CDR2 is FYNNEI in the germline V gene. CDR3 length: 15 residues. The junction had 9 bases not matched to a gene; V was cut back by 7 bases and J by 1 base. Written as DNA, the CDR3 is TGTGCCAGCACAAAAGACAGGGCCACGAACACTGAAGCTTTCTTT. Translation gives CASTKDRATNTEAFF.

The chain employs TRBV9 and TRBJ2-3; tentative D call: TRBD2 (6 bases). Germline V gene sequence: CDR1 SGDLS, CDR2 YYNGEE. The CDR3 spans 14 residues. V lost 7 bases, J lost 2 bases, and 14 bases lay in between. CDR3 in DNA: TGTGCCAGCGCCGTTAGCGGCTACACAGATACGCAGTATTTT. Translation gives CASAVSGYTDTQYF.

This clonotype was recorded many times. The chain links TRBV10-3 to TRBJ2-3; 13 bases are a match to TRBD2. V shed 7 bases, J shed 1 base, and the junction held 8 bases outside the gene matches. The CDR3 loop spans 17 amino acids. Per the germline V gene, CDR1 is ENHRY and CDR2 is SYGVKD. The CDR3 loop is CAIKPTSGRAGTDTQYF. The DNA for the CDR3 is TGTGCCATCAAACCCACTAGCGGGAGGGCAGGCACAGATACGCAGTATTTT.

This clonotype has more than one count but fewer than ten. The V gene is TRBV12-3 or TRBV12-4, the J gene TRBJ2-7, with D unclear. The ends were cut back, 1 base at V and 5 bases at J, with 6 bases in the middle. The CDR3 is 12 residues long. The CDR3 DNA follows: TGTGCCAGCAGTTTAGAGGAGAACGAGCAGTACTTC. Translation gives CASSLEENEQYF.

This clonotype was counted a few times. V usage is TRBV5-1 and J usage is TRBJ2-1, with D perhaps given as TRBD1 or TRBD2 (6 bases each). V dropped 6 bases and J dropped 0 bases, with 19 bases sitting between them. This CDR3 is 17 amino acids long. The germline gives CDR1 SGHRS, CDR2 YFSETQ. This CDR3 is CASMGAGGMSSYNEQFF. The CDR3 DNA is TGCGCCAGCATGGGGGCTGGCGGGATGAGCTCCTACAATGAGCAGTTCTTC.

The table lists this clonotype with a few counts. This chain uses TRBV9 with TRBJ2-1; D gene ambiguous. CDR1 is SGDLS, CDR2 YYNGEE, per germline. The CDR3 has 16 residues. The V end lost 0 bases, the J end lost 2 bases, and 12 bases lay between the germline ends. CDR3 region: CASSVGGSPTYNEQFF. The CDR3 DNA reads TGTGCCAGCAGCGTAGGCGGCTCTCCGACCTACAATGAGCAGTTCTTC.

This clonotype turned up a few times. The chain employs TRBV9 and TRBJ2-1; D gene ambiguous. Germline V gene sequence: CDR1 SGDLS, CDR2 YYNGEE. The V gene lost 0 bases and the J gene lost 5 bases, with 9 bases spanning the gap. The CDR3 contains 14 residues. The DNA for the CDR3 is TGTGCCAGCAGCGTAGCTGGCAGTAACAATGAGCAGTTCTTC. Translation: CASSVAGSNNEQFF.

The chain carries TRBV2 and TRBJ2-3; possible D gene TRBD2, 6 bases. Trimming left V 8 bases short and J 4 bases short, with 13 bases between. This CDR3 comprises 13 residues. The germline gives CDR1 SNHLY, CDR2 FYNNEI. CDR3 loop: CASSGGAADTQYF. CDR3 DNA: TGTGCCAGCTCGGGCGGGGCGGCAGATACGCAGTATTTT.

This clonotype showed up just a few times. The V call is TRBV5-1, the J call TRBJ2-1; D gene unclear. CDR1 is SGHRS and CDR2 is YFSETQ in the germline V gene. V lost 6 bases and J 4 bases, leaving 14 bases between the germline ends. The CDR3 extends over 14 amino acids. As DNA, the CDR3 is TGCGCCAGCACTCCTGATTACCTTTACAATGAGCAGTTCTTC. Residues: CASTPDYLYNEQFF.

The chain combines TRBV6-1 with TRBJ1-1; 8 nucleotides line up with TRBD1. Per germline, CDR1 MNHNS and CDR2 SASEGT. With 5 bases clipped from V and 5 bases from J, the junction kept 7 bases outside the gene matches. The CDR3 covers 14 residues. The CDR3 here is CASSQRTGRTEAFF. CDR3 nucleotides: TGTGCCAGCAGTCAACGGACAGGGCGGACTGAAGCTTTCTTT.

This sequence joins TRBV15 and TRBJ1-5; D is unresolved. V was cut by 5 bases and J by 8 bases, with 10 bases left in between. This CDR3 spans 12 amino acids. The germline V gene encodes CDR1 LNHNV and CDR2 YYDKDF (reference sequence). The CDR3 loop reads CATSGIKEPQHF. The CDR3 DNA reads TGTGCCACCAGCGGAATCAAAGAGCCCCAGCATTTT.

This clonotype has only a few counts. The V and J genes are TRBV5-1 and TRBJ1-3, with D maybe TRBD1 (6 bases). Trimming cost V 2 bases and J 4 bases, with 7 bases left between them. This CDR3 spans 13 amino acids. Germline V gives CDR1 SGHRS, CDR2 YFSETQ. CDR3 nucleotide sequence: TGCGCCAGCAGCTTTGGACAGGGAAACACCATATATTTT. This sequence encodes CASSFGQGNTIYF.